The 10 T cell receptor beta chains listed next were all sequenced from one sample in a study of blood T cell repertoires in COVID-19. This table comes from immunoSEQ multiplex PCR, and its TCRdb copy is limited to in-frame clones, with some not included. The profile shows about 130,000 clones, roughly 80% of them singletons. The sequenced material came from peripheral blood. Source of these receptors: a man aged 55-75 years with acute or convalescent COVID-19.

Worth noting for this clone: A read error may account for a junction end that differs from germline. The chain uses TRBV10-2 and TRBJ1-5; D remains unclear. Germline CDR1 and CDR2: WSHSY and SAAADI. The CDR3 consists of 15 residues. As DNA, the CDR3 is TGCGCCAACAGTGAGTCTAGGGAGAAACATCAGCCCCAGCATTTT. Its translation is CANSESREKHQPQHF.

The V and J genes are TRBV9 and TRBJ2-7; maybe TRBD2 (6 bases). Germline CDR1 reads SGDLS; CDR2 reads YYNGEE. The CDR3 has 14 amino acids. V was cut by 0 bases and J by 2 bases, with 9 bases left in between. The CDR3 spells CASSVGGEPYEQYF. CDR3 coding DNA: TGTGCCAGCAGCGTAGGGGGGGAACCCTACGAGCAGTACTTC.

This chain links TRBV7-8 with TRBJ1-1; 8 positions match TRBD1. J gave up 2 bases and V 5 bases, and 10 bases lay outside the gene matches. Germline assignment: CDR1 SGHVS and CDR2 FQNEAQ. This CDR3 comprises 16 residues. Here the CDR3 reads CASSRERQGQNTEAFF. In DNA, the CDR3 is TGTGCCAGCAGCCGGGAACGACAGGGGCAAAACACTGAAGCTTTCTTT.

V is TRBV7-9 and J is TRBJ2-7; unclear D gene. The CDR3 runs to 13 residues. Germline lookup yields CDR1 SEHNR and CDR2 FQNEAQ (reference sequence). With 1 base removed from V and 5 bases from J, the gap between germline ends came to 9 bases. The DNA of the CDR3 is TGTGCCAGCAGCTTAGGCTTGAGCAACGAGCAGTACTTC. This translates into CASSLGLSNEQYF.

The chain couples TRBV24-1 to TRBJ2-2; 7 bases map to TRBD1. Germline CDR1 and CDR2: KGHDR and SFDVKD. The junction had 7 bases not matched to a gene; V was cut back by 9 bases and J by 4 bases. The CDR3 is 14 residues long. The CDR3 is CATDTGVSTGELFF. In nucleotides, the CDR3 is TGTGCCACCGATACAGGGGTCAGCACCGGGGAGCTGTTTTTT.

The chain joins TRBV7-3 to TRBJ2-1; the match to TRBD2 covers 8 bases. Germline values: CDR1 SGHTA, CDR2 FQGTGA. J lost 9 bases, V lost 8 bases, and 15 bases had no gene match. The CDR3 length is 15 residues. The CDR3 loop is CASGTRGGYLTEQFF. The CDR3 DNA reads as TGTGCCAGCGGGACTAGAGGGGGTTATTTGACTGAGCAGTTCTTC.

V is TRBV6-5 and J is TRBJ1-1; 7 nucleotides match TRBD1. This CDR3 region has 14 residues. After removal of 6 bases from V and 1 base from J, the junction contained 5 bases not matched to a gene. In germline, CDR1 is MNHEY, CDR2 SVGAGI. The CDR3 reads CASSRDRRNTEAFF. CDR3 in DNA: TGTGCCAGCAGCCGGGACAGAAGGAACACTGAAGCTTTCTTT.

This chain connects TRBV6-1 to TRBJ2-7, with D tentatively TRBD1 (6 bases). The CDR3 loop spans 15 amino acids. Trimming pared 0 bases from V and 1 base from J, leaving 10 bases between. Germline lookup yields CDR1 MNHNS and CDR2 SASEGT. CDR3 loop: CASSEANRASYEQYF. CDR3 bases: TGTGCCAGCAGTGAAGCGAACAGGGCTTCCTACGAGCAGTACTTC.

The rearrangement uses TRBV5-5 and TRBJ1-2; 9 positions agree with TRBD1. CDR1 is SGHKS and CDR2 is YYEKEE in the germline V gene (reference sequence). This CDR3 has 13 amino acids. Trimming at V came to 4 bases and at J to 7 bases, leaving 5 bases not matched to a gene. The CDR3 nucleotides read TGTGCCAGCAGCGGACAGGGGACGTTTGGCTACACCTTC. Amino acid sequence: CASSGQGTFGYTF.

This rearrangement joins TRBV27 to TRBJ2-2; TRBD2 aligns across 8 bases. CDR1 is MNHEY, CDR2 SMNVEV, per germline (reference sequence). The CDR3 length is 15 residues. Trimming at V came to 7 bases and at J to 7 bases, leaving 11 bases not matched to a gene. As DNA, the CDR3 is TGTGCCAGCATCCCCGGGGGGGCGCCGATCGGGGAGCTGTTTTTT. Residues: CASIPGGAPIGELFF.